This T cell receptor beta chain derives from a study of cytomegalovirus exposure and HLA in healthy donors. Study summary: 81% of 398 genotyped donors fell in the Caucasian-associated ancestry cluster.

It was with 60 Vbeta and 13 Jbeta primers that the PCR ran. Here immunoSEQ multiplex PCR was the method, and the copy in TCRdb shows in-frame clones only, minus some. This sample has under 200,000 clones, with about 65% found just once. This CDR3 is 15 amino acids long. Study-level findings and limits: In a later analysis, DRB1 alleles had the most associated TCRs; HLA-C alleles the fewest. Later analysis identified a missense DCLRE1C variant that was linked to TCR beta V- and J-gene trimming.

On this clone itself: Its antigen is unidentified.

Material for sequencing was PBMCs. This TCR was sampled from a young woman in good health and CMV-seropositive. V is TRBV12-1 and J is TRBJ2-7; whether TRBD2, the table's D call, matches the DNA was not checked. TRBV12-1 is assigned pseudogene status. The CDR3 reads CASRTSGSNSLEQYF. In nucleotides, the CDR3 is TGTGCCAGCCGGACTAGCGGGAGTAACTCCCTCGAGCAGTACTTC.